This TCR beta chain was retrieved from a study of cytomegalovirus exposure and HLA in healthy donors. Study at large: The same platform used for the approximately 700 first-cohort repertoires was also used for the approximately 120 validation repertoires, as a later analysis reported.

Clones were read by immunoSEQ multiplex PCR, and TCRdb kept only the in-frame ones, dropping some. The profile shows about 180,000 clones, around 84% of them singletons. Germline-derived CDR1 and CDR2 are SGHRS and YFSETQ. The CDR3 spans 14 residues. Trimming at V came to 0 bases and at J to 8 bases, leaving 4 bases not matched to a gene. This chain connects TRBV5-1 to TRBJ2-1; TRBD2 agrees at 8 bases. What was sequenced was PBMCs. The clonotype comes from a man younger than 35 in good health and CMV-seropositive. The CDR3 sequence is CASSLAGTRDEQFF. CDR3 in DNA: TGCGCCAGCAGCTTGGCCGGGACTAGAGATGAGCAGTTCTTC.